This TCR beta chain was identified during a study of cytomegalovirus exposure and HLA in healthy donors. Study-wide results and limits: Reported results showed that the classifier diagnosed cytomegalovirus status with high specificity and sensitivity.

Repertoires were generated with immunoSEQ multiplex PCR, while TCRdb's copy carries only in-frame clones and drops some. The repertoire holds 70,000 or so clones, about 93% seen once, with 1.5% to 1.8% in the top ten. A remark on this clone: The antigen is unknown.

Material for sequencing was PBMCs. The receptor's source is a man aged 18 to 30 in good health and CMV-seropositive.

CDR3 sequence: CASSLGQNYGYTF. CDR3 DNA: TGCGCCAGCAGCTTGGGTCAAAACTATGGCTACACCTTC. The chain carries TRBV5-1 and TRBJ1-2; D ambiguous. This CDR3 is 13 amino acids long. The V end lost 0 bases, the J end lost 2 bases, and 5 bases lay between the germline ends. Germline V gene data show CDR1 as SGHRS and CDR2 as YFSETQ.